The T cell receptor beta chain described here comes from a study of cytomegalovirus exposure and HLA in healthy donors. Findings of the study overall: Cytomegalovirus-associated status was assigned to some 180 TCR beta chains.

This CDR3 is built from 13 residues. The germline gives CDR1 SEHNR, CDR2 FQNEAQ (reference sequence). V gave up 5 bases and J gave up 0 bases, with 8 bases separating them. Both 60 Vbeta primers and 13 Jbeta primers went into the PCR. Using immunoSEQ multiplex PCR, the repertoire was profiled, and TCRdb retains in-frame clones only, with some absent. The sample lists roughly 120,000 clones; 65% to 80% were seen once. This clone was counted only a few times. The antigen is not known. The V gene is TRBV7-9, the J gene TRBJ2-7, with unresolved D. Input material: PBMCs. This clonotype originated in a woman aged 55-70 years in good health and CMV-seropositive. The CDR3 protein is CASSKDTSYEQYF. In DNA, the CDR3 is TGTGCCAGCAGCAAAGACACCTCCTACGAGCAGTACTTC.